These 9 T cell receptor beta chains share one sample of origin, sequenced in a study of CD8+ T cells in alopecia areata. The sequencing template was cDNA reverse transcribed from extracted RNA. TCRdb's table, derived via immunoSEQ multiplex PCR, lists solely in-frame clones and lacks some. Here the sample spans 90,000 to 100,000 clones, 60% to 65% being singletons. The treatment: oral pan-JAK inhibitor, 5-10 mg twice daily. The sequences come from CD8+ T cells sorted from blood, collected at week 4, from a patient treated with tofacitinib. The receptors were sampled from a human donor with alopecia areata.

This clone has a handful of counts. The rearrangement uses TRBV30 and TRBJ2-3; 12 bases fit TRBD2. The CDR3 contains 14 residues. The V segment lost 2 bases and the J segment 5 bases; nucleotides outside the gene matches: 2. Germline V gene lookup returns CDR1 GTSNPN and CDR2 SVGIG (reference sequence). In DNA form, the CDR3 reads TGTGCCTGGAGTACGGGACTAGCGGGAGATACGCAGTATTTT. Protein: CAWSTGLAGDTQYF.

The rearrangement links TRBV2 to TRBJ2-6; D remains ambiguous. With 3 bases removed from V and 0 bases from J, the gap between germline ends came to 3 bases. The CDR3 runs 14 residues. Germline assignment: CDR1 SNHLY and CDR2 FYNNEI. DNA for the CDR3: TGTGCCAGCAGTGATGGCTCTGGGGCCAACGTCCTGACTTTC. Its translation: CASSDGSGANVLTF.

This chain connects TRBV27 to TRBJ2-2; D may be TRBD1 or TRBD2 (6 bases each). V shed 10 bases and J shed 6 bases, with 12 bases lying between them. Germline CDR1 MNHEY, CDR2 SMNVEV (reference sequence). The CDR3 extends over 12 amino acids. CDR3 DNA: TGTGCCACCTTTGGGGGGCCCGGGGAGCTGTTTTTT. Its translation is CATFGGPGELFF.

This clone was counted between two and nine times. The chain employs TRBV2 and TRBJ2-1; no firm D call. The germline gives CDR1 SNHLY, CDR2 FYNNEI. V lost 6 bases to trimming and J lost 3 bases, with 9 bases between them. The CDR3 loop spans 13 amino acids. The CDR3 DNA sequence: TGTGCCAGCAGGACTGTTGACTACAATGAGCAGTTCTTC. This codes for CASRTVDYNEQFF. Filled out from reference TRBV2 and TRBJ2-1, the complete variable domain reads EPEVTQTPSHQVTQMGQEVILRCVPISNHLYFYWYRQILGQKVEFLVSFYNNEISEKSEIFDDQFSVERPDGSNFTLKIRSTKLEDSAMYFCASRTVDYNEQFFGPGTRLTVL.

CDR3 DNA sequence: TGTGCCAGCAGTTTAGGGGGTGGAAACACTGAAGCTTTCTTT. This encodes CASSLGGGNTEAFF. V usage is TRBV27 and J usage is TRBJ1-1; possible D gene TRBD1, 5 bases. Between the trimmed V and J ends, which lost 2 bases and 2 bases, there was a span of 9 bases. In germline, CDR1 is MNHEY, CDR2 SMNVEV (reference sequence). The CDR3 consists of 14 residues.

To note about this clone: One base separates it from a far larger clone, so it is likely a read error. The genes are TRBV7-9 and TRBJ2-1; 8 nucleotides align to TRBD1. J gave up 7 bases and V 3 bases, and 8 bases lay outside the gene matches. Germline V gives CDR1 SEHNR, CDR2 FQNEAQ (reference sequence). This CDR3 region has 15 residues. CDR3 DNA sequence: TGTGCCAGCAGCTTGCCCAGGGGGCTTGGTAATGAGCAGTTCTTC. Amino acid sequence: CASSLPRGLGNEQFF.

The chain has TRBV5-1 and TRBJ2-2; 14 nucleotides align to TRBD2. CDR3 length: 17 residues. The J segment lost 5 bases and the V segment lost 3 bases, leaving 6 bases of the junction unmatched. Germline CDR1 is SGHRS and CDR2 is YFSETQ. This chain's CDR3 is CASSSGLAGEYTGELFF. The CDR3 DNA sequence: TGCGCCAGCAGCTCGGGACTAGCGGGAGAATATACCGGGGAGCTGTTTTTT.

The chain links TRBV14 to TRBJ2-7; perhaps TRBD1 as D (7 bases). The CDR3 is made up of 14 amino acids. Germline assignment: CDR1 SGHDN and CDR2 FVKESK. Trimming took off 2 bases at V and 4 bases at J, with 12 bases between the two ends. The chain's CDR3 is CASSQRTGGYEQYF. The DNA for the CDR3 is TGTGCCAGCAGCCAACGGACAGGAGGGTACGAGCAGTACTTC.

The V call is TRBV28, the J call TRBJ2-7; D perhaps matches TRBD2 (7 bases). The germline gives CDR1 MDHEN, CDR2 SYDVKM. The V end was cut by 11 bases, the J end by 0 bases, with 11 bases between. This CDR3 region has 12 residues. CDR3 residues: CAGRGISYEQYF. CDR3 in DNA: TGTGCCGGGAGGGGGATCTCCTACGAGCAGTACTTC.